This passage covers 27 T cell receptor beta chains from one sample sequenced in a study of Ad26.COV2.S vaccination and SARS-CoV-2 variants. The sample's treatment: some 20 received Ad26.COV2.S at low or high dose, single or two shots; roughly 5 received placebo; per-sample allocation not given. Each sample was drawn 63 days after the first injection (of vaccine or placebo). Sequencing was performed with immunoSEQ multiplex PCR; in TCRdb, only in-frame clones are kept and a portion is missing. The repertoire has some 300,000 clones, 85% of them found once; the top ten carry around 2.2%. The source was peripheral blood, collected in a trial of Ad26.COV2.S vaccine versus placebo. The source of these receptors is a person aged 18 to 59 who received the Ad26.COV2.S COVID-19 vaccine or a placebo.

The sample holds a few counts of this clone. This chain joins TRBV11-2 and TRBJ1-2; D is perhaps TRBD1 (6 bases). Germline V gene lookup returns CDR1 SGHAT and CDR2 FQNNGV. V was shortened by 5 bases and J by 8 bases, with 21 bases between the two germline ends. The CDR3 spans 15 residues. CDR3 region: CASSPTRGRTAGYTF. For the CDR3, the DNA is TGTGCCAGCAGCCCCACCCGGGGGCGAACGGCGGGCTACACCTTC.

The chain employs TRBV25-1 and TRBJ1-2; tentative D call: TRBD1 (5 bases). The CDR3 is 18 residues long. From germline, CDR1 is MGHDK and CDR2 SYGVNS. V lost 5 bases, J lost 5 bases, and 27 bases lay in between. In nucleotides, the CDR3 is TGTGCCAGCAGTCAGGGCCCGGGTGTTGGCAGGGACCCATATGGCTACACCTTC. It is translated as CASSQGPGVGRDPYGYTF.

In the case of this clone: Other DNA sequences in the same sample also yield this CDR3. The chain is built from TRBV5-1 and TRBJ1-4; TRBD1 agrees at 8 bases. The germline CDR1 and CDR2 sequences are SGHRS and YFSETQ. V was pared by 4 bases and J by 3 bases, with 2 bases of the junction left unmatched. The length of the CDR3 is 14 residues. CDR3 DNA: TGCGCCAGCAGCGTGACAGGGGCTAATGAAAAACTGTTTTTT. This translates into CASSVTGANEKLFF.

Note on this clone: One end of the junction fails to match germline, which may point to a read error. The chain recombines TRBV28 with TRBJ1-1; perhaps TRBD1 as D (6 bases). The CDR3 sequence is 13 residues long. Germline V gives CDR1 MDHEN, CDR2 SYDVKM. CDR3 nucleotides: TGTGTCAGCCGGGGGGCGGTTGACACTGAAGCTTTCTTT. Translation: CVSRGAVDTEAFF.

This sequence joins TRBV5-1 and TRBJ2-3; a weak D match, TRBD1 (6 bases). CDR1 and CDR2 from the germline V gene are SGHRS and YFSETQ. This CDR3 has 15 amino acids. V lost 0 bases to trimming and J lost 3 bases, with 11 bases between them. For the CDR3, the DNA is TGCGCCAGCAGCTTGGTAGGACAGAGAACAGATACGCAGTATTTT. This codes for CASSLVGQRTDTQYF. Full variable domain (missing parts from reference TRBV5-1 and TRBJ2-3): KAGVTQTPRYLIKTRGQQVTLSCSPISGHRSVSWYQQTPGQGLQFLFEYFSETQRNKGNFPGRFSGRQFSNSRSEMNVSTLELGDSALYLCASSLVGQRTDTQYFGPGTRLTVL.

This clone appeared once. The chain recombines TRBV6-5 with TRBJ2-5; no clear D gene. V was pared by 8 bases and J by 9 bases, with 16 bases between. Germline-derived CDR1 and CDR2 are MNHEY and SVGAGI. This CDR3 is 12 amino acids long. The CDR3 loop reads CASGDTPSAQYF. CDR3 sequence (DNA): TGTGCCAGCGGCGACACCCCAAGCGCCCAGTACTTC.

This chain uses TRBV5-1 with TRBJ1-2; TRBD1 matches at 8 bases. The V and J ends lost 4 bases and 4 bases, in that order; junction bases with no gene match: 9. Per germline, CDR1 SGHRS and CDR2 YFSETQ. The CDR3 spans 15 residues. In DNA form, the CDR3 reads TGCGCCAGCAGCCCCGATGCCGGGACAGGCTATGGCTACACCTTC. Translated: CASSPDAGTGYGYTF.

There are a few counts of this clone. J is TRBJ1-6 and V is TRBV30; D possibly corresponds to TRBD1 (6 bases). CDR1 is GTSNPN and CDR2 is SVGIG in the germline V gene (reference sequence). V was clipped by 2 bases and J by 8 bases, with 16 bases between them. The CDR3 extends over 15 amino acids. CDR3 nucleotide sequence: TGTGCCTGGAGTCCAGGGGCAATGGGGGATTCACCCCTCCACTTT. This codes for CAWSPGAMGDSPLHF.

The chain has TRBV6-2 or TRBV6-3 and TRBJ2-5, with 10 bases lining up with TRBD2. Germline lookup yields CDR1 MNHEY and CDR2 SVGEGT. J gave up 1 base and V 2 bases, and 13 bases lay outside the gene matches. The CDR3 contains 19 residues. CDR3 sequence: CASSYLGNLAGGIQETQYF. Written as DNA, the CDR3 is TGTGCCAGCAGTTACCTAGGGAATTTAGCGGGGGGAATCCAAGAGACCCAGTACTTC.

The rearrangement links TRBV11-3 to TRBJ1-2; D might be TRBD1 (6 bases). This CDR3 is 14 amino acids long. Germline V CDR1 and CDR2: SGHNT, YENEEA. Trimming pared 3 bases from V and 6 bases from J, leaving 14 bases between. DNA for the CDR3: TGTGCCAGCAGCTTGGGTACAGGGAGCCATGGCTACACCTTC. Protein product: CASSLGTGSHGYTF.

This chain connects TRBV30 to TRBJ2-7; 7 bases line up with TRBD1. The trim removed 7 bases at V and 0 bases at J, leaving 9 bases unmatched. This CDR3 has 14 residues. From germline, CDR1 is GTSNPN and CDR2 SVGIG (reference sequence). The CDR3 is CALDPTGTSYEQYF. In nucleotides, the CDR3 is TGTGCCTTAGATCCGACAGGGACCTCCTACGAGCAGTACTTC.

The chain links TRBV30 to TRBJ1-5; maybe TRBD1 (6 bases). The germline gives CDR1 GTSNPN, CDR2 SVGIG (reference sequence). Trimming cost V 1 base and J 7 bases, with 14 bases left between them. The CDR3 is made up of 14 amino acids. CDR3 protein: CAWSGSGDGQPQHF. Written as DNA, the CDR3 is TGTGCCTGGAGTGGGTCAGGGGATGGGCAGCCCCAGCATTTT.

J is TRBJ1-4 and V is TRBV19, with unresolved D. The germline gives CDR1 LNHDA, CDR2 SQIVND (reference sequence). The CDR3 extends over 19 amino acids. V was pared by 6 bases and J by 0 bases, with 23 bases between. CDR3 in DNA: TGTGCCAGTAGCCACCGGCGACATGATCCTACCTCAACTAATGAAAAACTGTTTTTT. Amino acids: CASSHRRHDPTSTNEKLFF.

The chain couples TRBV9 to TRBJ1-4; D is ambiguous. The CDR3 runs to 16 residues. The V end lost 4 bases, the J end lost 5 bases, and 18 bases lay between the germline ends. Germline-derived CDR1 and CDR2 are SGDLS and YYNGEE. The DNA of the CDR3 is TGTGCCAGCAGCCCATTCGGCGCGCTCAGGAATGAAAAACTGTTTTTT. Its translation is CASSPFGALRNEKLFF.

This sequence joins TRBV4-2 and TRBJ1-2; the match to TRBD1 covers 7 bases. With V trimmed by 4 bases and J by 6 bases, 5 bases remained unmatched. This CDR3 comprises 13 residues. The germline V gene encodes CDR1 LGHNA and CDR2 YNFKEQ. The CDR3 DNA reads TGTGCCAGCAGCCCTTCGACAGGGAATGGCTACACCTTC. It codes for CASSPSTGNGYTF.

The chain has TRBV19 and TRBJ1-5, with a weak D call TRBD1 (5 bases). V lost 5 bases to trimming and J lost 6 bases, with 17 bases between them. This CDR3 region has 15 residues. The germline V gene has CDR1 LNHDA and CDR2 SQIVND (reference sequence). The DNA for the CDR3 is TGTGCCAGTAGTCTTAGGGACCGGGGGGGTCAGCCCCAGCATTTT. Its protein product is CASSLRDRGGQPQHF.

The chain links TRBV5-8 to TRBJ2-7; 8 nucleotides agree with TRBD1. CDR1 is SGHTS, CDR2 YDEGEE, per germline. The CDR3 covers 13 residues. Trimming cost V 6 bases and J 3 bases; bases outside gene matches: 5. CDR3 nucleotides: TGTGCCAGCACGACAGACAGGGGCTACGAGCAGTACTTC. This encodes CASTTDRGYEQYF. Full variable domain (missing parts from reference TRBV5-8 and TRBJ2-7): EAGVTQSPTHLIKTRGQQATLRCSPISGHTSVYWYQQALGLGLQFLLWYDEGEERNRGNFPPRFSGRQFPNYSSELNVNALELEDSALYLCASTTDRGYEQYFGPGTRLTVT.

The gene calls are TRBV7-2 and TRBJ2-1; 8 bases line up with TRBD1. J lost 4 bases, V lost 4 bases, and 9 bases had no gene match. CDR1 is SGHTA, CDR2 FQGNSA, per germline. The CDR3 covers 16 residues. CDR3 sequence (DNA): TGTGCCAGCAGCTCCAACACGGGACAGGCATACAATGAGCAGTTCTTC. The encoded protein is CASSSNTGQAYNEQFF.

The rearrangement links TRBV19 to TRBJ2-6; the D is unclear. Germline V gives CDR1 LNHDA, CDR2 SQIVND (reference sequence). V dropped 4 bases and J dropped 0 bases, with 7 bases sitting between them. The CDR3 totals 15 residues. The CDR3: CASSKPNSGANVLTF. CDR3 DNA: TGTGCCAGTAGTAAGCCCAACTCTGGGGCCAACGTCCTGACTTTC.

This chain joins TRBV27 and TRBJ1-5; TRBD1 matches 8 bases. In germline, CDR1 is MNHEY, CDR2 SMNVEV (reference sequence). The junction had 3 bases not matched to a gene; V was cut back by 3 bases and J by 5 bases. The CDR3 spans 14 residues. This CDR3 reads CASSFNRGDQPQHF. The CDR3 DNA sequence: TGTGCCAGCAGTTTCAACAGGGGGGATCAGCCCCAGCATTTT.

The genes are TRBV15 and TRBJ2-2; 11 nucleotides agree with TRBD2. The trim removed 5 bases at V and 5 bases at J, leaving 16 bases unmatched. The V gene's germline CDR1 is LNHNV and CDR2 YYDKDF (reference sequence). The CDR3 has 19 residues. DNA of the CDR3: TGTGCCACCAGCGGACAACATCTAGCGGGGGGATCGTGGACCGGGGAGCTGTTTTTT. Protein sequence: CATSGQHLAGGSWTGELFF.

CDR3 nucleotides: TGTGCCATCAGTGAAGTGGCGGCCAGGTCCCACGAGCAGTACTTC. The encoded protein is CAISEVAARSHEQYF. The rearrangement links TRBV10-3 to TRBJ2-7; D ambiguous. V gave up 3 bases and J gave up 5 bases, with 17 bases separating them. CDR3 length: 15 residues. The germline CDR1 and CDR2 sequences are ENHRY and SYGVKD.

CDR3 bases: TGTGCCAGCAGTACGGCCAGGGCGAACACTGAAGCTTTCTTT. Translating it yields CASSTARANTEAFF. The rearrangement links TRBV5-4 to TRBJ1-1, with a possible D match to TRBD1 (5 bases). Trimming took 5 bases from V and 1 from J, leaving 12 bases between them. Germline V CDR1 and CDR2: SGHNT, YYREEE (reference sequence). This CDR3 has 14 residues.

The chain employs TRBV12-3 or TRBV12-4 and TRBJ1-5; weak D call: TRBD1 (6 bases). V was cut by 5 bases and J by 6 bases, with 11 bases left in between. This CDR3 contains 13 residues. CDR3 region: CASSQGLGQPQHF. In nucleotides, the CDR3 is TGTGCCAGCAGTCAGGGGCTGGGTCAGCCCCAGCATTTT.

The rearrangement links TRBV14 to TRBJ1-4; 9 nucleotides agree with TRBD1. CDR3 length: 18 amino acids. V was pared by 0 bases and J by 3 bases, with 8 bases of the junction left unmatched. Germline V gene lookup returns CDR1 SGHDN and CDR2 FVKESK. The DNA for the CDR3 is TGTGCCAGCAGCCAAGAGTTGGGGACAGGGATCGCTAATGAAAAACTGTTTTTT. Protein sequence: CASSQELGTGIANEKLFF. The full variable domain, rest sourced from reference TRBV14 and TRBJ1-4, is EAGVTQFPSHSVIEKGQTVTLRCDPISGHDNLYWYRRVMGKEIKFLLHFVKESKQDESGMPNNRFLAERTGGTYSTLKVQPAELEDSGVYFCASSQELGTGIANEKLFFGSGTQLSVL.

The chain recombines TRBV2 with TRBJ2-4; D gene ambiguous. The CDR3 is 14 amino acids. V was shortened by 3 bases and J by 0 bases, with 6 bases between the two germline ends. The germline CDR1 and CDR2 sequences are SNHLY and FYNNEI. CDR3: CASSEVRAKNIQYF. In DNA form, the CDR3 reads TGTGCCAGCAGTGAGGTCCGAGCCAAAAACATTCAGTACTTC.

The J gene is TRBJ1-3, the V gene TRBV9; 7 bases are a match to TRBD1. The CDR3 runs to 14 residues. Germline CDR1 SGDLS, CDR2 YYNGEE. J was trimmed by 3 bases and V by 4 bases; bases with no gene match: 4. The CDR3 sequence is CASSIRTGGNTIYF. DNA for the CDR3: TGTGCCAGCAGCATAAGGACAGGTGGAAACACCATATATTTT.